The 20 T cell receptor beta chains presented below share a single source sample, sequenced in a study of tumor-infiltrating lymphocytes in primary liver carcinoma. Starting material for RNA and DNA co-extraction consisted of roughly 19-31 mg of unsorted bulk tissue. Starting from approximately 0.45 ug of total RNA, TCR beta cDNA was produced with a primer in the constant region. Slightly modified ARM-PCR served as the procedure for the TCR beta libraries. These libraries came from three rounds of nested multiplex PCR. The opening two PCR rounds, around 10 cycles each, paired TRBV1-TRBV30 forward primers with a C-beta reverse primer. TCRdb re-derived calls from the multiplex PCR reads in MiXCR, one entry per CDR3 protein. In the table there are about 99,000 distinct CDR3 sequences, around three quarters of which are singletons. Material: liver tumor tissue from sampling region 5. The subset: tumor region T5, tumor centre. The receptors here all came from a woman aged 55-69 years with primary liver carcinoma and hepatitis B virus infection.

Remarks on this clonotype: A much larger clone differs from this one at a single base, so this may be a read error. The chain uses TRBV5-4 and TRBJ1-1; D is ambiguous. Germline-derived CDR1 and CDR2 are SGHNT and YYREEE (reference sequence). The CDR3 length is 14 residues. The DNA for the CDR3 is TGTGTCAGCAGCTTGGAGCTGGTGAACACTGAAGCTTTCTTT. Encoded protein: CVSSLELVNTEAFF.

This clonotype was observed at least ten times. This sequence joins TRBV6-6 and TRBJ2-3; unclear D gene. CDR3 length: 14 residues. In germline, CDR1 is MNHNY, CDR2 SVGAGI (reference sequence). V lost 6 bases to trimming and J lost 6 bases, with 16 bases between them. This chain's CDR3 is CASRRSQEGDTQYF. The CDR3, as DNA: TGTGCCAGCAGGAGGAGCCAGGAAGGGGATACGCAGTATTTT.

V usage is TRBV29-1 and J usage is TRBJ1-3; 8 nucleotides match TRBD1. Trimming cost V 4 bases and J 14 bases; bases outside gene matches: 25. CDR1 and CDR2 from the germline V gene are SQVTM and ANQGSEA. The CDR3 is made up of 17 amino acids. Here the CDR3 DNA reads TGCAGCGTTGGGGGCCATTCGAGTCAGGGGGCTGGAAACATCGTATATTTT. Amino acids: CSVGGHSSQGAGNIVYF. The full variable domain, its missing parts supplied by reference TRBV29-1 and TRBJ1-3, is SAVISQKPSRDICQRGTSLTIQCQVDSQVTMMFWYRQQPGQSLTLIATANQGSEATYESGFVIDKFPISRPNLTFSTLTVSNMSPEDSSIYLCSVGGHSSQGAGNIVYFGEGSWLTVV.

As concerns this clonotype: This may come from a read error, since a much larger clone is one base off. The chain joins TRBV4-1 to TRBJ2-2; weak D call: TRBD1 (7 bases). The CDR3 loop spans 17 amino acids. With 3 bases removed from V and 5 bases from J, the gap between germline ends came to 19 bases. CDR1 and CDR2 (germline): MGHRA, YSYEKL. CDR3 amino acids: CASSQDPGGGGTGELFF. The CDR3 nucleotides are TGCGCCAGCAGCCAGGACCCAGGAGGGGGCGGAACCGGGGAGCTGTTTTTT.

On this clonotype itself: Relative to the germline gene, one junction end is altered; a read error may explain this. The genes are TRBV11-2 and TRBJ2-1; D might be TRBD1 (5 bases). Germline lookup yields CDR1 SGHAT and CDR2 FQNNGV. This CDR3 contains 14 residues. CDR3 region: CAISLGSRRGEQFF. The CDR3 bases are TGTGCCATCAGCTTAGGGTCTAGAAGGGGTGAGCAGTTCTTC.

Comment on this clonotype: An end of the junction does not agree with germline; a read error may underlie this. V and J are TRBV11-1 and TRBJ2-5, with D unresolved. The CDR3 contains 16 residues. Germline CDR1 and CDR2: SGHAT and FQDESV (reference sequence). The CDR3 coding sequence is TGTGCCAACAGCTTAGGATTGGACGCCTCATTAGAGACCCAGTACTTT. Encoded protein: CANSLGLDASLETQYF.

In its sample, this clonotype was seen many times. V usage is TRBV12-3 or TRBV12-4 and J usage is TRBJ1-1; D may be TRBD1 (5 bases). This CDR3 contains 15 residues. The V end lost 3 bases, the J end lost 3 bases, and 14 bases lay between the germline ends. In DNA form, the CDR3 reads TGTGCCAGCAGTTTCGCGGGGGGTAGGGACACTGAAGCTTTCTTT. It codes for CASSFAGGRDTEAFF.

This clonotype appeared a few times. The chain recombines TRBV19 with TRBJ2-7, with 7 bases fitting TRBD2. Germline V gene lookup returns CDR1 LNHDA and CDR2 SQIVND (reference sequence). This CDR3 has 13 residues. The ends lost 5 bases at V and 3 bases at J; junction bases unmatched: 4. The DNA for the CDR3 is TGTGCCAGTAGTTCGGGAGGCGACTACGAGCAGTACTTC. It encodes CASSSGGDYEQYF.

For this clonotype: The junction shows a germline mismatch at one end, possibly a read error. This chain links TRBV2 with TRBJ1-1; 7 bases map to TRBD1. The CDR3 runs to 14 residues. Germline-derived CDR1 and CDR2 are SNHLY and FYNNEI. In nucleotides, the CDR3 is TGTGCCTGCAGTGAGCGGACAGGATCGGCTGAAGCTTTCTTT. This encodes CACSERTGSAEAFF.

As to this clonotype: This sequence may be a read error, since a much larger clone differs from it by one base. This rearrangement joins TRBV28 to TRBJ1-2, with 10 bases identical to TRBD1. The CDR3 covers 15 residues. The germline V gene has CDR1 MDHEN and CDR2 SYDVKM. Here the CDR3 reads CASSDRTGGLYSYTF. The CDR3 coding sequence is TGTGCCAGCAGTGACCGGACAGGGGGACTCTATAGCTACACCTTC.

In the case of this clonotype: This may stem from a read error, because a much larger clone lies one nucleotide away. This chain links TRBV6-1 with TRBJ1-5; the D gene is possibly TRBD1 (6 bases). The J call could be wrong; TRBJ2-3 is a better fit for the DNA end. CDR1 MNHNS and CDR2 SASEGT come from the germline V gene. This CDR3 contains 14 residues. DNA of the CDR3: TGTGCCAGCATTCCCCCGGGACACAATCAGCCCCAGTATTTT. Its protein product is CASIPPGHNQPQYF.

The sample holds many counts of this clonotype. The chain combines TRBV12-3 or TRBV12-4 with TRBJ2-3; D possibly uses TRBD1 or TRBD2 (5 bases each). This CDR3 comprises 15 residues. Trimming took 3 bases from V and 0 from J, leaving 10 bases between them. CDR3 sequence reads: CASSFGGESTDTQYF. For the CDR3, the DNA is TGTGCCAGCAGTTTTGGGGGAGAGAGCACAGATACGCAGTATTTT.

Regarding this clonotype: The junction shows a germline mismatch at one end, possibly a read error. The chain joins TRBV6-6 to TRBJ2-2; no reliable D call. The CDR3 sequence is 13 residues long. Germline V gene lookup returns CDR1 MNHNY and CDR2 SVGAGI (reference sequence). CDR3 coding DNA: TGTGCCAGTGTGATTCGCGGTGGCGGAGAGCCGTTTTTT. Encoded protein: CASVIRGGGEPFF.

This clonotype has only one observation. Because the CDR3 is missing its conserved closing phenylalanine or tryptophan, this is likely a read error. The limits of the CDR3 on the DNA are not certain, so only TCRdb's listed CDR3 is given. V is TRBV15 and J is TRBJ1-1; TRBD1, the D gene given by the table, was not confirmed from the DNA. The CDR3 spans 13 amino acids, including both terminal residues. CDR1 is LNHNV and CDR2 is YYDKDF in the germline V gene (reference sequence). CDR3 in amino acids: CATSREGGGYGFI.

Note on this clonotype: As the CDR3 is not closed by the conserved phenylalanine or tryptophan, this likely results from a read error. This chain links TRBV4-1 with TRBJ2-5; perhaps TRBD2 as D (6 bases). From germline, CDR1 is MGHRA and CDR2 YSYEKL. This CDR3 comprises 16 residues. The CDR3 nucleotides are TGTGCCAGCAGCACCCGATACCGGGCCTGGGAGGATACCCAGTACTCC. Its translation: CASSTRYRAWEDTQYS.

On this clonotype: One base away lies a much larger clone, so this may be a sequencing read error. The CDR3 end shows no conserved phenylalanine or tryptophan, and so a read error is likely. Because the CDR3's place on the DNA is in doubt, the DNA is left out and the CDR3 is given as listed by TCRdb. This chain links TRBV21-1 with TRBJ2-7; the table's D call, TRBD1, has no DNA check behind it. TRBV21-1 is a pseudogene segment. The CDR3 is made up of 17 amino acids, end residues included. This CDR3 reads CASSKAPQARNPYEQYL.

The rearrangement joins TRBV6-1 to TRBJ2-5, with 8 bases lining up with TRBD2. Trimming took 7 bases from V and 4 from J; bases not matched to a gene: 17. The V gene's germline CDR1 is MNHNS and CDR2 SASEGT. The CDR3 totals 17 residues. The CDR3 coding sequence is TGTGCCAGCAACGGACTAGCTGGGGAAGGGCCGGGAGAGACCCAGTACTTC. Its translation: CASNGLAGEGPGETQYF.

V gene TRBV11-3 combines with J gene TRBJ1-1, with no clear D. Between the trimmed V and J ends, which lost 5 bases and 4 bases, there was a span of 17 bases. Germline V lookup: CDR1 SGHNT, CDR2 YENEEA. The CDR3 consists of 15 residues. CDR3 amino acids: CASSLVVGMITEAFF. CDR3 nucleotides: TGTGCCAGCAGCCTAGTAGTAGGGATGATCACTGAAGCTTTCTTT.

Notes on this clonotype: A read error may account for a junction end that differs from germline. The rearrangement uses TRBV6-1 and TRBJ1-2; no reliable D call. The CDR3 length is 16 residues. Germline V gene data show CDR1 as MNHNS and CDR2 as SASEGT. CDR3 sequence (DNA): TGTGCTAGCAGCCAAAATAAGAGGGCCGTTGCCCATGACTACACCTTC. Residues: CASSQNKRAVAHDYTF.

Points on this clonotype: Given the absence of the conserved phenylalanine or tryptophan at the CDR3 end, a read error is likely. The chain links TRBV7-9 to TRBJ2-6; a weak D match, TRBD2 (6 bases). This CDR3 has 14 amino acids. In germline, CDR1 is SEHNR, CDR2 FQNEAQ (reference sequence). V was shortened by 0 bases and J by 8 bases, with 8 bases between the two germline ends. The CDR3 region is CASSLAGGTNVLTS. The CDR3 DNA reads TGTGCCAGCAGCTTAGCTGGCGGGACCAACGTCCTGACTTCC.